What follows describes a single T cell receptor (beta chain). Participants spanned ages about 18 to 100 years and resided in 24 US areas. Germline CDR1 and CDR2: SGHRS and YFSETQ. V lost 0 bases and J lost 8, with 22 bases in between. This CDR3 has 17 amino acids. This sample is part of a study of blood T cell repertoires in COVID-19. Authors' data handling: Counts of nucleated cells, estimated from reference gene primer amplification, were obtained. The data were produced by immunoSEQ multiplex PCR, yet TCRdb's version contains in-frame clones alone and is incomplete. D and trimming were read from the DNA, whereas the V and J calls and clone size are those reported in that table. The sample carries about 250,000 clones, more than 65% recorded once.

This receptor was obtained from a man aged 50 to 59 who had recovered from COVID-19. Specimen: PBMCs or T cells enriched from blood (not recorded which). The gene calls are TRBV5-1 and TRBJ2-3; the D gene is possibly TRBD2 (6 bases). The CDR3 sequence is CASSLAAGTQGPSTQYF. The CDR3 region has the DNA TGCGCCAGCAGCTTGGCCGCCGGGACTCAGGGTCCAAGTACGCAGTATTTT.